Listed below are T cell receptor beta chains from one sample, sequenced in a study of blood T cell repertoires in COVID-19. Profiled with immunoSEQ multiplex PCR; TCRdb holds only in-frame clones, not every one. The table lists 150,000 to 200,000 clones, about 85% of them singletons. The source material was peripheral blood. The receptors were gathered from a woman between 70 and 85 years old with COVID-19, enrolled during active disease. The CDR3 runs from the conserved cysteine through the conserved F or W. A D gene is named only where the DNA matches it firmly. The size field is filled for only some rows; it gives once, few, many or a size class.

J,D,size,V,DNA,CDR3
TRBJ2-5,TRBD2,NA,TRBV19,TGTGCCAGTAGTATAGGGGTAGCGGGGGGTAAAGAGACCCAGTACTTC,CASSIGVAGGKETQYF
TRBJ2-1,TRBD2,once,TRBV24-1,TGTGCCACCAGTGCGCTAGCGGGGCTCTACAATGAGCAGTTCTTC,CATSALAGLYNEQFF
TRBJ1-1,TRBD1,NA,TRBV3-1/TRBV3-2,TGTGCCAGCGGGACAGGGCCAACTGAAGCTTTCTTT,CASGTGPTEAFF
TRBJ2-5,TRBD2,NA,TRBV20-1,TGCAGTGCTAGTGGGGCGGGAGAGGGTCCAGAGACCCAGTACTTC,CSASGAGEGPETQYF
TRBJ1-2,NA,NA,TRBV5-4,TGTGCCAGCAGCTTGGGGGCCCAACTCATCTATGGCTACACCTTC,CASSLGAQLIYGYTF
TRBJ2-1,NA,NA,TRBV6-1,TGTGCCAGCAGTGAGTACACAGGGTCGCAGTTCTTC,CASSEYTGSQFF
TRBJ1-2,NA,NA,TRBV9,TGTGCCAGCAGCGTAGAATCGCAGGGCCTCTATGGCTACACCTTC,CASSVESQGLYGYTF
TRBJ1-4,NA,NA,TRBV5-1,TGCGCCAGCGCCGACCCGGGAGGGCCAACTAATGAAAAACTGTTTTTT,CASADPGGPTNEKLFF
TRBJ1-3,NA,NA,TRBV5-1,TGCGCCAGCAGCTTGGGTGGAGACTCTGGAAACACCATATATTTT,CASSLGGDSGNTIYF
TRBJ2-2,TRBD2,NA,TRBV14,TGTGCCAGCAGCCAAGCTGGTAGCGGGAGCTATATCGGGGAGCTGTTTTTT,CASSQAGSGSYIGELFF
TRBJ2-1,NA,NA,TRBV5-5,TGTGCCAGCAGCGCGGGACGGATTAATGAGCAGTTCTTC,CASSAGRINEQFF
TRBJ2-5,NA,NA,TRBV7-3,TGTGCCAGCAGTCCCACAACTAGACAAGAGACCCAGTACTTC,CASSPTTRQETQYF
TRBJ2-1,NA,NA,TRBV12-3/TRBV12-4,TGTGCCAGCAGGGTAGATTACAATGAGCAGTTCTTC,CASRVDYNEQFF
TRBJ2-5,NA,NA,TRBV29-1,TGCAGCGTTGTTTTTCGGTTGGAGATCGAGACCCAGTACTTC,CSVVFRLEIETQYF
TRBJ1-1,TRBD1,NA,TRBV5-6,TGTGCCAGCAGCTTGTGGGACAGGGTGGGCACTGAAGCTTTCTTT,CASSLWDRVGTEAFF
TRBJ1-1,TRBD1,NA,TRBV19,TGTGCCAGTAGTACAGGGGGCAACACTGAAGCTTTCTTT,CASSTGGNTEAFF
TRBJ2-7,NA,NA,TRBV28,TGTGCCAGCAGGGAGGGCCCAGACTACGAGCAGTACTTC,CASREGPDYEQYF
TRBJ1-4,NA,NA,TRBV18,TGTGCCAGCTCACCCCTAAATGAAAAACTGTTTTTT,CASSPLNEKLFF
TRBJ1-1,NA,NA,TRBV28,TGTGCCACCACTAAACCCATGAACACTGAAGCTTTCTTT,CATTKPMNTEAFF
TRBJ1-2,TRBD1,NA,TRBV28,TGTGCCAGCAGTCGGGACAGGGGGCTATATGGCTACACCTTC,CASSRDRGLYGYTF
TRBJ1-2,TRBD1,NA,TRBV12-5,TGTGCCCTTTATCGGGACAGGGGGCCTTATGGCTACACCTTC,CALYRDRGPYGYTF
TRBJ1-1,TRBD1,NA,TRBV30,TGTGCCTGGAGTGTAGGACAGGGGAACACTGAAGCTTTCTTT,CAWSVGQGNTEAFF
TRBJ2-3,NA,NA,TRBV6-4,TGTGCCAGCAGTGACTCAGCAGGTAGCACAGATACGCAGTATTTT,CASSDSAGSTDTQYF